This TCR beta chain was sequenced for a study of OX40 agonist ivuxolimab in advanced cancers. Using immunoSEQ multiplex PCR, the repertoire was profiled, and TCRdb retains in-frame clones only, with some absent. The sample includes tens of thousands of clones, roughly 78% of them seen just once. The CDR3 runs to 16 residues. V lost 5 bases to trimming and J lost 0 bases, with 17 bases between them. CDR1 is SGHTA, CDR2 FQGNSA, per germline. With baseline, cycle 4 day 1, and cycle 7 day 1 as timepoints, blood was sampled. Here the sequenced sample was CD4+ or CD8+ T cells sorted from blood, taken in a trial of the OX40 agonist ivuxolimab. The chain carries TRBV7-2 and TRBJ2-7; D possibly corresponds to TRBD2 (6 bases). The sequence was obtained from an adult with an advanced solid tumor such as melanoma, head and neck, liver or kidney cancer. The CDR3 here is CASSLQGRSDSYEQYF. CDR3 nucleotides: TGTGCCAGCAGCCTACAAGGGAGGAGCGACTCCTACGAGCAGTACTTC.